This T cell receptor (beta chain) originates from a study of T cells in localized non-small cell lung cancer. Clones were read by immunoSEQ multiplex PCR, and TCRdb kept only the in-frame ones, dropping some. The sample shows 2,500 to 3,000 clones, 24% of them seen only once. This clone was counted once. No antigen is known for it. Overall study findings and caveats: Median detection of top 100 tumor clones in adjacent lung was 57 clones.

The V end was cut by 3 bases, the J end by 7 bases, with 10 bases between. Germline V gives CDR1 MDHEN, CDR2 SYDVKM. The CDR3 covers 13 residues. The receptor was isolated from a male donor at least 60 years old with stage II lung adenocarcinoma. The chain combines TRBV28 with TRBJ1-5; D is unclear. Material: lung tumor tissue, obtained before any cancer treatment. The CDR3 is CASSLTLNQPQHF. CDR3 in DNA: TGTGCCAGCAGTTTGACCCTCAACCAGCCCCAGCATTTT.